Listed here is a single TCR beta chain. Antigen: not known. Repeated repertoire sampling spanned the course of chemoradiotherapy. The data were taken from a study of chemoradiotherapy in HPV16-positive cancers. Study-wide findings and caveats: During treatment, candidate HPV-specific clones and E7-related motifs expanded in tumor.

The CDR3 has 14 residues. V shed 6 bases, J shed 8 bases, and the junction held 7 bases outside the gene matches. Germline V lookup: CDR1 SEHNR, CDR2 FQNEAQ (reference sequence). Using immunoSEQ multiplex PCR, the repertoire was profiled, and TCRdb retains in-frame clones only, with some absent. The sample carries under 200 clones, over 70% recorded once. This chain uses TRBV7-9 with TRBJ1-4; 9 nucleotides align to TRBD1. The receptor comes from a human donor with HPV-associated anogenital cancer. The sequences come from tumor tissue, collected from a patient who underwent chemoradiotherapy. CDR3 residues: CASSDYRGREKLFF. CDR3 nucleotides: TGTGCCAGCAGTGACTACAGGGGGCGCGAAAAACTGTTTTTT.